The rows below give T cell receptor beta chains drawn from one sample of a study of CD8+CD57+ T cells in acquired aplastic anemia. From the reads, TCRdb called clonotypes with MiXCR, one entry per CDR3 protein. Among about 160,000 distinct CDR3 sequences listed, 45% to 50% were seen once. Sequenced input: sorted CD4+, CD8+, or CD8+CD57+ T cells (not recorded which) from PBMCs. The receptor source for this set is a human donor with aplastic anemia. The CDR3 runs from the conserved cysteine through the conserved F or W. A D gene is named only where the DNA matches it firmly. The listing skips clone size in some rows; elsewhere it reads once, few, many or a size class.

>TRBJ1-1|-|TRBV11-1|TRBD1
CASSPRQGRIDTEAFF
TGTGCCAGCAGCCCCCGACAGGGAAGAATTGACACTGAAGCTTTCTTT
>TRBJ1-1|many|TRBV24-1|-
CATRGGVNTEAFF
TGTGCCACCCGGGGGGGGGTGAACACTGAAGCTTTCTTT
>TRBJ2-3|many|TRBV10-2|-
CASSEPLEGDQQYF
TGCGCCAGCAGTGAACCCCTGGAAGGGGACCAGCAGTATTTT
>TRBJ1-5|many|TRBV12-3/TRBV12-4|-
CASRLGGYQPQHF
TGTGCCAGCAGACTGGGGGGCTATCAGCCCCAGCATTTT
>TRBJ2-1|many|TRBV7-9|-
CASSRGLENEQFF
TGTGCCAGCAGCCGAGGCTTGGAAAATGAGCAGTTCTTC
>TRBJ1-2|-|TRBV24-1|TRBD1
CATKQGGDTF
TGTGCCACCAAGCAGGGGGGCGACACCTTC
>TRBJ2-7|many|TRBV20-1|-
CSVNGGGSPPLSYEQYF
TGCAGTGTCAACGGGGGCGGGAGCCCTCCCCTCTCCTACGAGCAGTACTTC
>TRBJ1-2|many|TRBV19|-
CASSIGAGANYGYTF
TGTGCCAGTAGTATCGGGGCAGGGGCGAACTATGGCTACACCTTC
>TRBJ1-1|many|TRBV12-3/TRBV12-4|-
CASSLSGMTFF
TGTGCCAGCAGTTTATCGGGGATGACTTTCTTT
>TRBJ2-1|-|TRBV2|-
CASSESGFSYNEQFF
TGTGCCAGCAGTGAAAGCGGATTCTCCTACAATGAGCAGTTCTTC
>TRBJ2-2|once|TRBV9|-
CASSPSTGELFF
TGTGCCAGCAGCCCCTCCACAGGGGAGCTGTTTTTT
>TRBJ2-7|many|TRBV30|TRBD1
CAWTPGQGYEQYF
TGTGCCTGGACCCCGGGACAGGGCTACGAGCAGTACTTC
>TRBJ2-3|few|TRBV25-1|TRBD2
CASSQTSDSTDTQYF
TGTGCCAGCAGTCAAACTAGCGATAGCACAGATACGCAGTATTTT
>TRBJ1-5|many|TRBV9|-
CASSGTASEISNQPQHF
TGTGCCAGCAGCGGGACAGCGTCTGAGATTAGCAATCAGCCCCAGCATTTT
>TRBJ1-2|once|TRBV7-6|TRBD1
CATGQGDGYTF
TGTGCCACAGGACAGGGAGATGGCTACACCTTC
>TRBJ1-1|few|TRBV6-1|TRBD1
CANRGRENTEAFF
TGTGCCAACAGGGGGCGGGAGAACACTGAAGCTTTCTTT
>TRBJ2-7|-|TRBV7-6|-
CATGVHEQYF
TGTGCCACTGGGGTCCACGAGCAGTACTTC
>TRBJ1-1|-|TRBV2|-
CASSLILDTEAFF
TGTGCCAGCAGTCTCATACTGGACACTGAAGCTTTCTTT
>TRBJ2-7|many|TRBV20-1|-
CSARDGGAPFTYEQYF
TGCAGTGCTAGAGATGGAGGGGCGCCCTTCACCTACGAGCAGTACTTC
>TRBJ2-1|-|TRBV9|-
CASSPMDNEQFF
TGTGCCAGCAGCCCTATGGACAATGAGCAGTTCTTC
>TRBJ2-7|-|TRBV4-3|-
CASSQDRFSDSYEQYF
TGCGCCAGCAGCCAAGATCGCTTCTCCGACTCCTACGAGCAGTACTTC
>TRBJ2-3|-|TRBV2|-
CASGVSVGADTQYF
TGTGCCAGCGGGGTGAGCGTAGGAGCAGATACGCAGTATTTT
>TRBJ2-5|-|TRBV7-9|TRBD1
CASSLYVGGEETQYF
TGTGCCAGCAGCTTATATGTAGGGGGCGAGGAGACCCAGTACTTC
>TRBJ1-6|few|TRBV19|-
CASRGTGSSYNSPLHF
TGTGCCAGTAGGGGGACGGGGAGCTCCTATAATTCACCCCTCCACTTT
>TRBJ2-1|many|TRBV7-3|-
CASSLTGWEQFF
TGTGCCAGCAGCTTAACGGGGTGGGAGCAGTTCTTC
>TRBJ2-1|few|TRBV18|-
CASSPYHNNEQFF
TGTGCCAGCTCACCATATCATAACAATGAGCAGTTCTTC
>TRBJ1-5|many|TRBV6-5|-
CASSSNVNQPQHF
TGTGCCAGCAGTTCCAATGTAAATCAGCCCCAGCATTTT
>TRBJ1-2|-|TRBV19|-
CASSIASANYGYTF
TGTGCCAGTAGTATAGCATCGGCTAACTATGGCTACACCTTC
>TRBJ2-6|many|TRBV19|-
CASSMISGANVLTF
TGTGCCAGTAGTATGATCTCTGGGGCCAACGTCCTGACTTTC
>TRBJ2-7|-|TRBV5-1|TRBD1
CASSSTAGGLNEQYF
TGCGCCAGCAGCTCCACGGCAGGGGGTCTAAACGAGCAGTACTTC
>TRBJ2-3|many|TRBV10-3|TRBD1
CAIRTGTAYTDTQYF
TGTGCCATCAGGACAGGGACAGCCTACACAGATACGCAGTATTTT
>TRBJ1-2|-|TRBV20-1|-
CSVKPGRGGYTF
TGCAGTGTTAAACCAGGGCGAGGTGGCTACACCTTC
>TRBJ2-1|many|TRBV29-1|-
CSVVDTIGGMGREQFF
TGCAGCGTTGTAGACACCATTGGGGGTATGGGACGGGAGCAGTTCTTC
>TRBJ2-7|-|TRBV29-1|TRBD1
CSLGQGAFEQYF
TGCAGCTTGGGACAGGGGGCTTTCGAGCAGTACTTC
>TRBJ1-6|-|TRBV2|-
CASSLTAYNSPLHF
TGTGCCAGCAGCTTGACAGCCTATAATTCACCCCTCCACTTT
>TRBJ2-1|-|TRBV28|-
CASTLDSLYNEQFF
TGTGCCAGCACTCTGGACAGTCTTTACAATGAGCAGTTCTTC
>TRBJ2-7|many|TRBV4-1|TRBD1
CASSQEWGQGWEQYF
TGCGCCAGCAGCCAAGAATGGGGACAGGGGTGGGAGCAGTACTTC
>TRBJ1-2|-|TRBV29-1|TRBD1
CSVKDRQGHGSTF
TGCAGCGTTAAGGACCGACAGGGGCATGGCTCCACCTTC
>TRBJ2-1|many|TRBV20-1|-
CSAGPYYGQYNEQFF
TGCAGTGCTGGCCCATACTACGGACAGTACAATGAGCAGTTCTTC
>TRBJ2-1|few|TRBV7-3|-
CASSLNPREQFF
TGTGCCAGCAGCTTAAATCCGCGGGAGCAGTTCTTC
>TRBJ1-2|-|TRBV2|-
CASSPGTGAFGYTF
TGTGCCAGCAGTCCCGGGACCGGCGCTTTTGGCTACACCTTC
>TRBJ2-7|many|TRBV5-5|-
CASTDFRNEQYF
TGTGCCAGCACCGACTTTAGGAACGAGCAGTACTTC
>TRBJ1-6|-|TRBV10-3|-
CAISEEGFRPSPLHF
TGTGCCATCAGTGAGGAGGGGTTTCGACCTTCACCCCTCCACTTT
>TRBJ2-7|many|TRBV4-3|TRBD2
CASSQRTSATYEQYF
TGCGCCAGCAGCCAGAGGACTAGCGCGACCTACGAGCAGTACTTC
>TRBJ1-1|few|TRBV6-2/TRBV6-3|-
CASSLVGPYTEAFF
TGTGCCAGCAGCCTCGTGGGTCCATACACTGAAGCTTTCTTT
>TRBJ1-6|-|TRBV9|TRBD1
CASSSPTGANSPLHF
TGTGCCAGCAGCTCCCCTACAGGGGCTAATTCACCCCTCCACTTT
>TRBJ2-7|-|TRBV7-3|-
CASSLSATEQYF
TGTGCCAGCAGCCTCAGTGCGACGGAGCAGTACTTC
>TRBJ2-5|-|TRBV7-3|-
CASSPRTNPETQYF
TGTGCCAGCAGCCCTCGGACTAACCCAGAGACCCAGTACTTC
>TRBJ2-1|many|TRBV7-9|-
CASSLGPRNEQFF
TGTGCCAGCAGCTTAGGTCCTAGGAATGAGCAGTTCTTC
>TRBJ1-1|few|TRBV30|-
CAWGDGKNTEAFF
TGTGCCTGGGGGGACGGAAAGAACACTGAAGCTTTCTTT
>TRBJ2-5|-|TRBV15|TRBD2
CATSSLREFQETQYF
TGTGCCACCAGCAGCCTGCGGGAGTTCCAAGAGACCCAGTACTTC
>TRBJ2-5|-|TRBV7-8|TRBD1
CASSLGAAGGSETQYF
TGTGCCAGCAGCTTAGGTGCGGCAGGGGGCTCGGAGACCCAGTACTTC
>TRBJ1-2|many|TRBV29-1|TRBD1
CSVEDKWGQGDGYTF
TGCAGCGTTGAAGATAAATGGGGACAGGGAGATGGCTACACCTTC
>TRBJ1-3|-|TRBV11-1|-
CASSLRVTVGEGTIYF
TGTGCCAGCAGCTTAAGGGTCACAGTCGGCGAGGGCACCATATATTTT
>TRBJ2-2|many|TRBV24-1|-
CATKRGTDDTGELFF
TGTGCCACCAAGCGGGGGACAGATGACACCGGGGAGCTGTTTTTT
>TRBJ2-7|-|TRBV4-1|-
CASSQDPVASYEQYF
TGCGCCAGCAGCCAAGATCCTGTGGCCTCCTACGAGCAGTACTTC